The 20 T cell receptor beta chains presented below share a single source sample, sequenced in a study of OX40 agonist ivuxolimab in advanced cancers. The protocol was immunoSEQ multiplex PCR, while the TCRdb copy is restricted to in-frame clones and leaves out a portion. The data show around 80,000 clones, less than 90% seen once. This sample comprised CD4+ or CD8+ T cells sorted from blood, obtained in a trial of the OX40 agonist ivuxolimab. Receptors were obtained from an adult with an advanced solid tumor such as melanoma, head and neck, liver or kidney cancer.

This clone was found a few times. The chain couples TRBV25-1 to TRBJ1-1; D unclear. The CDR3 loop spans 16 amino acids. CDR1 is MGHDK, CDR2 SYGVNS, per germline. V lost 4 bases to trimming and J lost 5 bases, with 20 bases between them. The CDR3 sequence is CASSASPGSGITEAFF. The CDR3 DNA follows: TGTGCCAGCAGTGCGAGTCCCGGCTCGGGGATTACTGAAGCTTTCTTT.

The chain couples TRBV7-3 to TRBJ1-6; D uncertain. Per the germline V gene, CDR1 is SGHTA and CDR2 is FQGTGA. The CDR3 is 16 amino acids. V lost 1 base and J 7 bases, leaving 14 bases between the germline ends. In nucleotides, the CDR3 is TGTGCCAGCAGCTTAAAAACTAGGGCAGAAAATTCACCCCTCCACTTT. This translates into CASSLKTRAENSPLHF. Looking up the rest from reference TRBV7-3 and TRBJ1-6 gives the full variable domain: GAGVSQTPSNKVTEKGKYVELRCDPISGHTALYWYRQSLGQGPEFLIYFQGTGAADDSGLPNDRFFAVRPEGSVSTLKIQRTERGDSAVYLCASSLKTRAENSPLHFGNGTRLTVT.

V is TRBV7-9 and J is TRBJ2-3; D might be TRBD2 (6 bases). The CDR3 consists of 16 residues. Trimming removed 5 bases at V and 0 bases at J, with 15 bases between. Germline V lookup: CDR1 SEHNR, CDR2 FQNEAQ (reference sequence). The CDR3 coding sequence is TGTGCCAGCAGCCATGCCGGGACTCCTAGCACAGATACGCAGTATTTT. It specifies CASSHAGTPSTDTQYF. The full variable domain, completed using reference TRBV7-9 and TRBJ2-3, is DTGVSQNPRHKITKRGQNVTFRCDPISEHNRLYWYRQTLGQGPEFLTYFQNEAQLEKSRLLSDRFSAERPKGSFSTLEIQRTEQGDSAMYLCASSHAGTPSTDTQYFGPGTRLTVL.

This clone was found a few times. This sequence joins TRBV19 and TRBJ1-1; TRBD1 is a possible D gene (6 bases). Trimming took 7 bases from V and 12 from J, leaving 12 bases between them. The CDR3 consists of 10 residues. Germline CDR1 LNHDA, CDR2 SQIVND (reference sequence). CDR3 sequence reads: CASTGQGSFF. The DNA of the CDR3 is TGTGCCAGTACCGGGCAGGGGTCTTTCTTT.

V gene TRBV19 combines with J gene TRBJ2-3, with TRBD1 matching over 9 bases. V lost 0 bases to trimming and J lost 10 bases; unmatched junction nucleotides: 14. Germline assignment: CDR1 LNHDA and CDR2 SQIVND (reference sequence). There are 17 residues in the CDR3. As DNA, the CDR3 is TGTGCCAGTAGTATAGATCAGCTGGGACAGGGTTGGGGTGCGCAGTATTTT. Its translation is CASSIDQLGQGWGAQYF. Looking up the rest from reference TRBV19 and TRBJ2-3 gives the full variable domain: DGGITQSPKYLFRKEGQNVTLSCEQNLNHDAMYWYRQDPGQGLRLIYYSQIVNDFQKGDIAEGYSVSREKKESFPLTVTSAQKNPTAFYLCASSIDQLGQGWGAQYFGPGTRLTVL.

The genes are TRBV6-5 and TRBJ1-6; no reliable D call. The CDR3 length is 14 residues. Trimming shortened V by 2 bases and J by 8 bases, and 10 bases separated the two germline ends. Germline CDR1 reads MNHEY; CDR2 reads SVGAGI. The CDR3 loop reads CASSYQASDSPLHF. Here the CDR3 DNA reads TGTGCCAGCAGTTACCAGGCATCTGATTCACCCCTCCACTTT.

The chain has TRBV5-6 and TRBJ2-2, with a tentative D call TRBD1 (5 bases). CDR3 length: 14 residues. In germline, CDR1 is SGHDT, CDR2 YYEEEE. Trimming left V 3 bases short and J 5 bases short, with 11 bases between. In DNA form, the CDR3 reads TGTGCCAGCAGCTATCAGGGATCGACCGGGGAGCTGTTTTTT. It yields the protein CASSYQGSTGELFF.

This rearrangement joins TRBV9 to TRBJ1-3; D is undetermined. The ends were cut back, 7 bases at V and 2 bases at J, with 16 bases in the middle. This CDR3 region has 15 residues. Germline assignment: CDR1 SGDLS and CDR2 YYNGEE. The CDR3, as DNA: TGTGCCAGCCAGGTCGGTGGCAATGCTGGAAACACCATATATTTT. Translated: CASQVGGNAGNTIYF.

The V call is TRBV5-1, the J call TRBJ2-6; D may correspond to TRBD1 or TRBD2 (5 bases each). Trimming removed 2 bases from V and 0 bases from J, with 12 bases in between. The CDR3 has 17 amino acids. Germline lookup yields CDR1 SGHRS and CDR2 YFSETQ. In DNA form, the CDR3 reads TGCGCCAGCAGCTTTCAGGGACCGGCCTCTGGGGCCAACGTCCTGACTTTC. Translation: CASSFQGPASGANVLTF.

The chain combines TRBV7-3 with TRBJ2-5; 8 bases align to TRBD2. Germline V gene lookup returns CDR1 SGHTA and CDR2 FQGTGA. V trimming: 5 bases; J trimming: 4 bases; junction bases outside the gene matches: 12. This CDR3 has 16 amino acids. CDR3 in amino acids: CASSPAGGSGRETQYF. CDR3 nucleotides: TGTGCCAGCAGCCCGGCGGGAGGTTCCGGTCGAGAGACCCAGTACTTC.

The chain combines TRBV5-1 with TRBJ2-2; no firm D call. V was cut by 7 bases and J by 5 bases, with 15 bases left in between. The CDR3 contains 14 residues. Germline CDR1 SGHRS, CDR2 YFSETQ. The CDR3 bases are TGCGCCAGCGGGCTTTACGGGTCGACCGGGGAGCTGTTTTTT. Its protein is CASGLYGSTGELFF.

The rearrangement uses TRBV6-1 and TRBJ1-6, with D perhaps matching TRBD1 (6 bases). Trimming left V 8 bases short and J 9 bases short, with 14 bases between. Germline CDR1 MNHNS, CDR2 SASEGT. This CDR3 comprises 13 residues. As DNA, the CDR3 is TGTGCCAGCGAGGACAGAACCTTTTCACCCCTCCACTTT. Protein: CASEDRTFSPLHF.

The rearrangement uses TRBV6-1 and TRBJ1-1; D remains unclear. The ends were cut back, 6 bases at V and 0 bases at J, with 8 bases in the middle. The CDR3 has 13 residues. Germline CDR1 and CDR2: MNHNS and SASEGT. This chain's CDR3 is CASSIELNTEAFF. The CDR3 nucleotides are TGTGCCAGCAGCATAGAGTTGAACACTGAAGCTTTCTTT.

This clone appeared a single time. The DNA of the CDR3 is TGTGCCAGCAGCACCGCCGGGGGCGCGGACGGGGCCAACGTCCTGACTTTC. Translating gives CASSTAGGADGANVLTF. The chain recombines TRBV7-2 with TRBJ2-6, with D tentatively TRBD1 or TRBD2 (6 bases each). Germline V gene data show CDR1 as SGHTA and CDR2 as FQGNSA. Trimming shortened V by 5 bases and J by 4 bases, and 18 bases separated the two germline ends. This CDR3 is built from 17 residues.

The rearrangement uses TRBV11-3 and TRBJ2-7; 10 nucleotides agree with TRBD2. With 5 bases clipped from V and 4 bases from J, the junction kept 5 bases outside the gene matches. The CDR3 has 14 amino acids. Germline values: CDR1 SGHNT, CDR2 YENEEA. CDR3 protein: CASSLLAGRYEQYF. CDR3 sequence (DNA): TGTGCCAGCAGCCTACTAGCGGGAAGGTACGAGCAGTACTTC.

The chain carries TRBV4-2 and TRBJ1-4; D is unresolved. Per the germline V gene, CDR1 is LGHNA and CDR2 is YNFKEQ. Trimming removed 3 bases from V and 5 bases from J, with 10 bases in between. The CDR3 is 14 residues long. The DNA of the CDR3 is TGTGCCAGCAGCCAGACGGTCATGAATGAAAAACTGTTTTTT. This translates into CASSQTVMNEKLFF.

The count of this clone is one. The chain combines TRBV6-6 with TRBJ1-1; D unclear. The germline V and J ends were trimmed by 6 bases and 3 bases, with 17 bases remaining between them. This CDR3 spans 15 amino acids. The germline CDR1 and CDR2 sequences are MNHNY and SVGAGI (reference sequence). CDR3: CASSQFGVFDTEAFF. The CDR3 DNA reads TGTGCCAGCAGCCAATTTGGCGTTTTCGACACTGAAGCTTTCTTT.

This sequence joins TRBV14 and TRBJ2-3; 8 positions agree with TRBD1. Germline CDR1 and CDR2: SGHDN and FVKESK. Trimming took 2 bases from V and 5 from J; bases not matched to a gene: 9. This CDR3 region has 16 residues. CDR3 sequence reads: CASSQTDRVKRDTQYF. The CDR3 DNA reads as TGTGCCAGCAGCCAAACGGACAGGGTTAAGAGAGATACGCAGTATTTT.

J is TRBJ2-5 and V is TRBV5-5; tentatively, D is TRBD1 (5 bases). Germline V lookup: CDR1 SGHKS, CDR2 YYEKEE (reference sequence). The CDR3 is made up of 11 amino acids. V shed 1 base and J shed 9 bases, with 7 bases lying between them. CDR3 protein: CASSLRGSQYF. DNA of the CDR3: TGTGCCAGCAGCTTGAGGGGTTCCCAGTACTTC.

The chain combines TRBV14 with TRBJ2-7; D is perhaps TRBD1 (6 bases). From germline, CDR1 is SGHDN and CDR2 FVKESK. This CDR3 is built from 13 residues. Trimming left V 4 bases short and J 7 bases short, with 14 bases between. CDR3 sequence reads: CASSPRTVGEQYF. The CDR3 nucleotides are TGTGCCAGCAGCCCTCGGACAGTAGGAGAGCAGTACTTC.